Below are 14 T cell receptor beta chains sequenced from a single sample in a study of OX40 agonist ivuxolimab in advanced cancers. Clones were read by immunoSEQ multiplex PCR, and TCRdb kept only the in-frame ones, dropping some. The sample gives approximately 99,000 clones, around 95% of which show up once; just over 2% is in the top ten. Sequencing used CD4+ or CD8+ T cells sorted from blood, obtained in a trial of the OX40 agonist ivuxolimab. Receptors were obtained from an adult with an advanced solid tumor such as melanoma, head and neck, liver or kidney cancer.

This clone has just one count. The J gene is TRBJ1-1, the V gene TRBV27; D gene ambiguous. With 4 bases removed from V and 6 bases from J, the gap between germline ends came to 15 bases. Looked up from germline, CDR1 is MNHEY and CDR2 is SMNVEV (reference sequence). The CDR3 runs 14 residues. The CDR3 reads CASSSTHQNPEAFF. The CDR3, as DNA: TGTGCCAGCAGTTCCACCCATCAGAATCCTGAAGCTTTCTTT.

V and J are TRBV7-3 and TRBJ2-5, with D perhaps matching TRBD1 (6 bases). This CDR3 is 13 amino acids long. V gave up 6 bases and J gave up 5 bases, with 13 bases separating them. Germline assignment: CDR1 SGHTA and CDR2 FQGTGA. Written as DNA, the CDR3 is TGTGCCAGCAGGGGGGCAGGCGACGAGACCCAGTACTTC. Protein product: CASRGAGDETQYF.

J is TRBJ2-5 and V is TRBV7-3; TRBD2 is a possible D gene (6 bases). Germline values: CDR1 SGHTA, CDR2 FQGTGA. The CDR3 runs to 14 residues. The V gene lost 0 bases and the J gene lost 5 bases, with 10 bases spanning the gap. The CDR3 DNA follows: TGTGCCAGCAGCTTAACGGGAGGCAGGGAGACCCAGTACTTC. Protein product: CASSLTGGRETQYF.

Here the CDR3 DNA reads TGCGCCAGCAGCTTAGGACCCGGGACAGGAGACAATGAGCAGTTCTTC. Protein sequence: CASSLGPGTGDNEQFF. The V gene is TRBV4-3, the J gene TRBJ2-1; TRBD1 agrees at 8 bases. Germline V gene data show CDR1 as LGHNA and CDR2 as YSLEER. This CDR3 contains 16 residues. V trimming: 5 bases; J trimming: 5 bases; junction bases outside the gene matches: 11.

The chain recombines TRBV10-3 with TRBJ1-1, with 7 positions matching TRBD1. With V trimmed by 4 bases and J by 2 bases, 10 bases remained unmatched. Germline CDR1 reads ENHRY; CDR2 reads SYGVKD. The CDR3 covers 16 residues. The CDR3 nucleotides read TGTGCCATCAGTGCGGACAGGCTATCCTTAAACACTGAAGCTTTCTTT. Protein sequence: CAISADRLSLNTEAFF.

This sequence joins TRBV6-1 and TRBJ2-7; D is uncertain. CDR1 is MNHNS, CDR2 SASEGT, per germline. The V end lost 0 bases, the J end lost 3 bases, and 18 bases lay between the germline ends. The CDR3 sequence is 17 residues long. The chain's CDR3 is CASSEAQYLSENYEQYF. The DNA of the CDR3 is TGTGCCAGCAGTGAAGCACAATACCTCTCGGAGAACTACGAGCAGTACTTC.

The V call is TRBV6-5, the J call TRBJ2-2, with D possibly TRBD1 on 7 matching bases. The CDR3 totals 15 residues. CDR1 and CDR2 (germline): MNHEY, SVGAGI. The V and J ends lost 4 bases and 5 bases respectively, with 14 bases between them. This chain's CDR3 is CASSLWDSGTGELFF. The DNA of the CDR3 is TGTGCCAGCAGTTTGTGGGACAGCGGGACCGGGGAGCTGTTTTTT.

The rearrangement joins TRBV19 to TRBJ1-2; D perhaps matches TRBD1 (6 bases). The CDR3 covers 14 residues. Between the trimmed V and J ends, which lost 6 bases and 7 bases, there was a span of 18 bases. The germline CDR1 and CDR2 sequences are LNHDA and SQIVND (reference sequence). CDR3 DNA: TGTGCCAGTAGGCTACAGGGAGCCGTTACTGGCTACACCTTC. It encodes CASRLQGAVTGYTF.

The table lists this clone with a count of one. The rearrangement links TRBV19 to TRBJ2-5; a weak D match, TRBD2 (5 bases). Germline V gene lookup returns CDR1 LNHDA and CDR2 SQIVND (reference sequence). This CDR3 is built from 13 residues. The ends were cut back, 6 bases at V and 5 bases at J, with 13 bases in the middle. The CDR3 spells CASRPRAGETQYF. Written as DNA, the CDR3 is TGTGCCAGTAGGCCGCGGGCCGGGGAGACCCAGTACTTC.

V is TRBV4-3 and J is TRBJ2-7; tentative D call: TRBD1 (7 bases). V was pared by 6 bases and J by 0 bases, with 12 bases between. The CDR3 consists of 14 residues. Germline V gene sequence: CDR1 LGHNA, CDR2 YSLEER. The DNA for the CDR3 is TGCGCCAGCAGTCCAGGGGGGAGCTCCTACGAGCAGTACTTC. Translated, it gives CASSPGGSSYEQYF.

This sequence joins TRBV15 and TRBJ2-7; 9 nucleotides line up with TRBD2. V shed 4 bases, J shed 6 bases, and the junction held 19 bases outside the gene matches. The CDR3 is 18 residues long. Germline V lookup: CDR1 LNHNV, CDR2 YYDKDF (reference sequence). CDR3 loop: CATSTRKNNSGRLSEQYF. CDR3 DNA: TGTGCCACCAGCACAAGGAAAAACAATAGCGGGAGACTCTCCGAGCAGTACTTC.

This clone was seen once. The V and J genes are TRBV6-5 and TRBJ1-6, with a weak D call TRBD1 (5 bases). Germline CDR1 and CDR2: MNHEY and SVGAGI. Trimming shortened V by 1 base and J by 10 bases, and 11 bases separated the two germline ends. The CDR3 spans 14 residues. CDR3 protein: CASSYLGVGSPLHF. The CDR3, as DNA: TGTGCCAGCAGTTACTTGGGGGTCGGATCACCCCTCCACTTT.

The chain couples TRBV19 to TRBJ2-5; TRBD2 matches 10 bases. Germline CDR1 is LNHDA and CDR2 is SQIVND (reference sequence). This CDR3 contains 17 residues. The J segment lost 4 bases and the V segment lost 3 bases, leaving 11 bases of the junction unmatched. For the CDR3, the DNA is TGTGCCAGTAGTATCCTCGAAGCGGGGGGGCCCCCAGAGACCCAGTACTTC. Its translation: CASSILEAGGPPETQYF.

CDR3 nucleotides: TGTGCCAGCAGTTACATACTCACGAACACCGGGGAGCTGTTTTTT. Translating it yields CASSYILTNTGELFF. The rearrangement links TRBV6-6 to TRBJ2-2; D unresolved. Between the trimmed V and J ends, which lost 2 bases and 0 bases, there was a span of 7 bases. The CDR3 has 15 amino acids. Germline assignment: CDR1 MNHNY and CDR2 SVGAGI (reference sequence).